These 11 T cell receptor beta chains came from one sample sequenced in a study of blood T cell repertoires in COVID-19. TCRdb's copy holds only in-frame clones and misses some; the assay was immunoSEQ multiplex PCR. The sample yields 15,000 to 20,000 clones, 89% seen once. Sequencing was done on a sample of peripheral blood. These receptors originate from a man in his 60s with active COVID-19.

The J gene is TRBJ2-7, the V gene TRBV2; 10 bases line up with TRBD1. Germline loops: CDR1 SNHLY, CDR2 FYNNEI. With 5 bases clipped from V and 5 bases from J, the junction kept 3 bases outside the gene matches. This CDR3 region has 13 residues. The CDR3 here is CASSLDRGHEQYF. CDR3 nucleotide sequence: TGTGCCAGCAGTCTCGACAGGGGGCACGAGCAGTACTTC.

The CDR3 is CASSLGRGTTGELFF. CDR3 DNA sequence: TGTGCCAGCAGCTTGGGCAGGGGTACGACCGGGGAGCTGTTTTTT. V is TRBV5-4 and J is TRBJ2-2, with D perhaps TRBD1 (6 bases). This CDR3 region has 15 residues. From germline, CDR1 is SGHNT and CDR2 YYREEE (reference sequence). The V end lost 0 bases, the J end lost 5 bases, and 11 bases lay between the germline ends.

This clone showed up just a few times. The rearrangement joins TRBV2 to TRBJ2-6, with D tentatively TRBD1 (6 bases). The germline V gene encodes CDR1 SNHLY and CDR2 FYNNEI. Trimming removed 4 bases from V and 0 bases from J, with 10 bases in between. This CDR3 region has 16 residues. CDR3 bases: TGTGCCAGCAGTGGACAGGTCCCCTCTGGGGCCAACGTCCTGACTTTC. It is translated as CASSGQVPSGANVLTF.

The J gene is TRBJ2-5, the V gene TRBV28, with TRBD2 matching over 10 bases. Germline CDR1 is MDHEN and CDR2 is SYDVKM. The CDR3 spans 16 residues. The V segment lost 2 bases and the J segment 1 base; nucleotides outside the gene matches: 4. CDR3 in amino acids: CASSLGASGGQETQYF. The DNA for the CDR3 is TGTGCCAGCAGTTTAGGGGCTAGCGGGGGCCAAGAGACCCAGTACTTC.

The chain combines TRBV7-2 with TRBJ2-7; D might be TRBD2 (6 bases). Per the germline V gene, CDR1 is SGHTA and CDR2 is FQGNSA. The CDR3 totals 15 residues. Trimming shortened V by 1 base and J by 2 bases, and 12 bases separated the two germline ends. CDR3 DNA sequence: TGTGCCAGCAGCTTAGGGGGCGGGGTACCCTACGAGCAGTACTTC. Its translation is CASSLGGGVPYEQYF.

The J gene is TRBJ1-2, the V gene TRBV9; tentative D call: TRBD1 (6 bases). Germline CDR1 SGDLS, CDR2 YYNGEE. Trimming removed 2 bases at V and 4 bases at J, with 12 bases between. The CDR3 runs to 14 residues. The DNA of the CDR3 is TGTGCCAGCAGCGTTCGACAGGCTCCCTATGGCTACACCTTC. This gives the protein CASSVRQAPYGYTF.

The V call is TRBV28, the J call TRBJ2-1; tentatively, D is TRBD1 (6 bases). Germline V gives CDR1 MDHEN, CDR2 SYDVKM. The CDR3 consists of 14 residues. V shed 8 bases and J shed 3 bases, with 14 bases lying between them. The CDR3 DNA follows: TGTGCCAGCTCGGACAGAGCCAGCTACAATGAGCAGTTCTTC. This codes for CASSDRASYNEQFF.

The rearrangement uses TRBV6-4 and TRBJ1-2; TRBD1 agrees at 9 bases. CDR3 length: 13 amino acids. From germline, CDR1 is MRHNA and CDR2 SNTAGT. V gave up 6 bases and J gave up 2 bases; unmatched junction bases: 1. CDR3: CASRGQGNYGYTF. In DNA form, the CDR3 reads TGTGCCAGCAGGGGACAGGGCAACTATGGCTACACCTTC.

J is TRBJ2-5 and V is TRBV12-3 or TRBV12-4, with D unresolved. The CDR3 contains 11 residues. Trimming removed 3 bases from V and 7 bases from J, with 6 bases in between. The CDR3 is CASSFSGTQYF. CDR3 bases: TGTGCCAGCAGTTTCTCGGGGACCCAGTACTTC.

The gene calls are TRBV19 and TRBJ1-2, with 7 nucleotides matching TRBD1. J lost 2 bases, V lost 5 bases, and 14 bases had no gene match. This CDR3 is built from 17 residues. Germline CDR1 LNHDA, CDR2 SQIVND (reference sequence). For the CDR3, the DNA is TGTGCCAGTAGTCCCGGGCAGGGGGTTATTGCGAACTATGGCTACACCTTC. It translates to CASSPGQGVIANYGYTF.

This sequence joins TRBV6-5 and TRBJ2-7; unclear D gene. Germline lookup yields CDR1 MNHEY and CDR2 SVGAGI. The CDR3 totals 13 residues. With 4 bases removed from V and 0 bases from J, the gap between germline ends came to 7 bases. The CDR3 DNA sequence: TGTGCCAGCAGTTCTGACACCTCCTACGAGCAGTACTTC. Translated: CASSSDTSYEQYF.